A single T cell receptor beta chain is shown here with its context. Its antigen is currently unknown. The sample is drawn from a study of radiation and T cells in renal cell carcinoma. General observations from the study: Without pretreatment biopsies, baseline tumor clonotype presence was undetermined. From baseline, blood top tumor clonotypes peaked at 2 weeks post-radiation.

Clones were sequenced by immunoSEQ multiplex PCR, and TCRdb holds only the in-frame ones, with some missing. Of 97,000 or so clones listed, about 79% are singletons. Time point defined: blood 4 weeks post-SBRT, at nephrectomy. The treatment denotes: 15 Gy SBRT to primary tumor, nephrectomy 4 weeks later. Nephrectomy followed 15 Gy stereotactic body radiation by 4 weeks. The tumor was a clear cell renal cell carcinoma. Germline V gene lookup returns CDR1 SNHLY and CDR2 FYNNEI. Trimming took 4 bases from V and 0 from J; bases not matched to a gene: 11. CDR3 length equals 17 residues. V gene TRBV2 combines with J gene TRBJ1-1, with 7 bases that match TRBD1. Material: blood, obtained from a patient whose treatment included radiotherapy and nephrectomy. The sequence was obtained from a man in his sixties with renal cell carcinoma. The chain's CDR3 is CASSGDRVRGMNTEAFF. The CDR3 bases are TGTGCCAGCAGTGGCGACAGGGTCCGTGGAATGAACACTGAAGCTTTCTTT.